This T cell receptor (beta chain) was obtained from a study of blood T cell repertoires in COVID-19. Study details: COVID-19 samples collected from the United States, Italy and Spain covered acute and convalescent phases. Sources were T cells, B-cell-depleted T cells, or PBMCs; the material itself was cDNA or gDNA.

As processed by the authors: Estimation of nucleated cell counts relied on the amplification of reference gene primers. The protocol was immunoSEQ multiplex PCR, while the TCRdb copy is restricted to in-frame clones and leaves out a portion. The V and J calls and clone size are taken from that table; D and trimming were inferred from the DNA. The sample comprises roughly 240,000 clones, approximately 82% of which are singletons, and roughly 4.6% rests with the top ten. Germline V gene lookup returns CDR1 GTSNPN and CDR2 SVGIG (reference sequence). The CDR3 consists of 15 residues. Trimming removed 8 bases at V and 4 bases at J, with 21 bases between.

This receptor was obtained from a man in his 60s who had recovered from COVID-19. Sequenced sample: peripheral blood. The chain uses TRBV30 and TRBJ1-5; TRBD1 is a possible D gene (5 bases). The CDR3 reads CAASVGANANQPQHF. The CDR3 bases are TGTGCCGCCTCTGTAGGGGCCAATGCTAATCAGCCCCAGCATTTT.